Presented here are 10 T cell receptor beta chains from one specimen sequenced in a study of OX40 agonist ivuxolimab in advanced cancers. The protocol was immunoSEQ multiplex PCR, while the TCRdb copy is restricted to in-frame clones and leaves out a portion. The sample yields under 80,000 clones, approximately 85% seen once. Sample: CD4+ or CD8+ T cells sorted from blood, taken in a trial of the OX40 agonist ivuxolimab. These TCRs come from an adult with an advanced solid tumor such as melanoma, head and neck, liver or kidney cancer.

This chain links TRBV4-1 with TRBJ1-1; TRBD1 might be the D (6 bases). This CDR3 is built from 16 residues. V lost 1 base and J 0 bases, leaving 12 bases between the germline ends. Germline lookup yields CDR1 MGHRA and CDR2 YSYEKL. The chain's CDR3 is CASSQVGAGMNTEAFF. DNA for the CDR3: TGCGCCAGCAGCCAAGTGGGGGCAGGGATGAACACTGAAGCTTTCTTT.

The chain couples TRBV7-3 to TRBJ2-2, with D unresolved. This CDR3 spans 13 amino acids. V lost 2 bases and J lost 6, with 7 bases in between. Germline V gives CDR1 SGHTA, CDR2 FQGTGA. This CDR3 is CASSLGIPGELFF. The CDR3 DNA reads TGTGCCAGCAGCTTAGGGATCCCCGGGGAGCTGTTTTTT.

The rearrangement joins TRBV30 to TRBJ2-5; TRBD1 is a possible D gene (5 bases). Per the germline V gene, CDR1 is GTSNPN and CDR2 is SVGIG (reference sequence). The V and J ends lost 2 bases and 4 bases respectively, with 14 bases between them. The CDR3 contains 14 residues. The DNA for the CDR3 is TGTGCCTGGAGTTCAGGGTGGTTAGGAGAGACCCAGTACTTC. Its protein is CAWSSGWLGETQYF.

This chain links TRBV6-6 with TRBJ2-7, with D tentatively TRBD2 (6 bases). There are 13 residues in the CDR3. Trimming took off 4 bases at V and 4 bases at J, with 11 bases between the two ends. The germline CDR1 and CDR2 sequences are MNHNY and SVGAGI (reference sequence). The CDR3, as DNA: TGTGCCAGCAGTTCGAAGGAGGGATACGAGCAGTACTTC. It is translated as CASSSKEGYEQYF.

On this clone itself: One junction end disagrees with the germline gene, perhaps due to a read error. Other DNA sequences from this sample encode an identical CDR3 as well. The chain joins TRBV7-2 to TRBJ1-1, with 10 bases that match TRBD1. This CDR3 is 14 amino acids long. Germline V gives CDR1 SGHTA, CDR2 FQGNSA. The CDR3 region is CASSLQGQGTEAFF. The CDR3 DNA reads as TGTGCCAGCAGCTTACAGGGACAGGGGACTGAAGCCTTCTTT.

In DNA form, the CDR3 reads TGTGCCAGCAGCGGACGTTGGGGGCGCGGAAAACTGTTTTTT. It encodes CASSGRWGRGKLFF. The V call is TRBV12-1, the J call TRBJ1-4; TRBD1, the table's D call, was not compared with the DNA. TRBV12-1 is described as a pseudogene. This CDR3 has 14 residues.

The V call is TRBV7-9, the J call TRBJ1-4, with unresolved D. Per the germline V gene, CDR1 is SEHNR and CDR2 is FQNEAQ (reference sequence). V was cut by 1 base and J by 0 bases, with 6 bases left in between. The CDR3 sequence is 15 residues long. Here the CDR3 DNA reads TGTGCCAGCAGCTTAGGGGATGCAACTAATGAAAAACTGTTTTTT. It translates to CASSLGDATNEKLFF.

The rearrangement joins TRBV7-7 to TRBJ2-3; 7 bases match TRBD2. J was trimmed by 3 bases and V by 5 bases; bases with no gene match: 8. The CDR3 runs to 15 residues. The V gene's germline CDR1 is SSHAT and CDR2 FNYEAQ (reference sequence). The CDR3 loop is CASSARGGPTDTQYF. In nucleotides, the CDR3 is TGTGCCAGCAGCGCCCGCGGGGGACCTACAGATACGCAGTATTTT.

This chain connects TRBV11-2 to TRBJ2-7; maybe TRBD2 (5 bases). Germline lookup yields CDR1 SGHAT and CDR2 FQNNGV. The CDR3 runs 13 residues. Between the trimmed V and J ends, which lost 3 bases and 3 bases, there was a span of 9 bases. Written as DNA, the CDR3 is TGTGCCAGCAGCTTTAAACGGGGCTACGAGCAGTACTTC. Its protein is CASSFKRGYEQYF.

The chain recombines TRBV5-1 with TRBJ2-7, with D perhaps TRBD1 or TRBD2 (5 bases each). Trimming took 1 base from V and 6 from J, leaving 17 bases between them. This CDR3 spans 15 amino acids. CDR1 is SGHRS and CDR2 is YFSETQ in the germline V gene. The CDR3 coding sequence is TGCGCCAGCAGCTTGTCCCCCCTTTCTGGGGGCGAGCAGTACTTC. This gives the protein CASSLSPLSGGEQYF.